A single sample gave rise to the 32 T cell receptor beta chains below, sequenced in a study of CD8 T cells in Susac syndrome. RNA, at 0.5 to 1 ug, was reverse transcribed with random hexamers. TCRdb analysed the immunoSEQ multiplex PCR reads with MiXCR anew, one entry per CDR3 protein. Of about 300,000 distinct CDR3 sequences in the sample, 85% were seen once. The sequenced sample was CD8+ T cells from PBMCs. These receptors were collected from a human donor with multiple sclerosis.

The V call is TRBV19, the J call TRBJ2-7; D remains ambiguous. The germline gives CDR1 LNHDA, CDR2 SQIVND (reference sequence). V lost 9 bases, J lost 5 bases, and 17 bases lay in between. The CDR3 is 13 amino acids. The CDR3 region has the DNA TGTGCCAGCGCGATCACCTTGGTAAACGAGCAGTACTTC. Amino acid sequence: CASAITLVNEQYF.

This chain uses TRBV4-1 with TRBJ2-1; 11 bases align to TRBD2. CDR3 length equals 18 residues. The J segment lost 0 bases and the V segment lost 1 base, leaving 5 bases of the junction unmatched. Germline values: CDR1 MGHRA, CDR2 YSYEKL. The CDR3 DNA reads TGCGCCAGCAGCCAAGTGACGACTAGCGGGACCTCCTACAATGAGCAGTTCTTC. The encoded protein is CASSQVTTSGTSYNEQFF.

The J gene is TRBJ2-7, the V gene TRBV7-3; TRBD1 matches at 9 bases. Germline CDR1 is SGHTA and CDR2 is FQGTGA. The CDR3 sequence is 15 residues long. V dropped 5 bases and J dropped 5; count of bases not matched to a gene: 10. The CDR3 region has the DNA TGTGCCAGCAGCAAGGGACAGGGATTGGATAACGAGCAGTACTTC. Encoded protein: CASSKGQGLDNEQYF.

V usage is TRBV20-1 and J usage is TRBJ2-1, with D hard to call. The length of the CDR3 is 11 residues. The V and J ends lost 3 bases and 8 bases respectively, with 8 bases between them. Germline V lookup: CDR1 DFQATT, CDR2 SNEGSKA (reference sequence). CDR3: CSARGPHEQFF. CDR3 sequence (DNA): TGCAGTGCTAGGGGCCCCCATGAGCAGTTCTTC.

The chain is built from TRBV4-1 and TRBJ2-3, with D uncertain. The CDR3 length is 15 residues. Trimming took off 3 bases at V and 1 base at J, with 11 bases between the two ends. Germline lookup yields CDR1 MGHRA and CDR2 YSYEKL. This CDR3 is CASSQVEQGTDTQYF. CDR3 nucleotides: TGCGCCAGCAGCCAGGTAGAGCAGGGCACAGATACGCAGTATTTT.

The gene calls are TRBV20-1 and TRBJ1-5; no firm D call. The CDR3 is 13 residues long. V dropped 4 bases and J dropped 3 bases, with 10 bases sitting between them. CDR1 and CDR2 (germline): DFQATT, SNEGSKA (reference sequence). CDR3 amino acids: CSATWVYNQPQHF. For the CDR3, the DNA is TGCAGTGCTACCTGGGTCTACAATCAGCCCCAGCATTTT.

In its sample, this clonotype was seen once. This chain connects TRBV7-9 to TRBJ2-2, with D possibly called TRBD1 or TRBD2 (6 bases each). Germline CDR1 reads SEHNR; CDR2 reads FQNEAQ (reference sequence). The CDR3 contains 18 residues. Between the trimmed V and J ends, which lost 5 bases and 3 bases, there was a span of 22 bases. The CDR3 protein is CASSPWGARPPDTGELFF. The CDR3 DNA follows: TGTGCCAGCAGCCCCTGGGGGGCCCGCCCCCCGGACACCGGGGAGCTGTTTTTT.

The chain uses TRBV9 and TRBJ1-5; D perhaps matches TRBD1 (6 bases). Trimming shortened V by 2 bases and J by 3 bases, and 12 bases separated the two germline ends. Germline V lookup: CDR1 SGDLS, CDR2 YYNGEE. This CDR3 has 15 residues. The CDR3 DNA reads TGTGCCAGCAGCGTCTCCGGGACACTCAATCAGCCCCAGCATTTT. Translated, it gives CASSVSGTLNQPQHF.

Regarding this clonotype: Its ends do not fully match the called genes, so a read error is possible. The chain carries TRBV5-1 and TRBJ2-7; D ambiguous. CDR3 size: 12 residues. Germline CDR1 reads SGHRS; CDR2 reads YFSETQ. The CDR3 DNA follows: TGCGCCAGCAGAGACCGTTCCTCCGAGCAGTACTTC. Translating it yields CASRDRSSEQYF.

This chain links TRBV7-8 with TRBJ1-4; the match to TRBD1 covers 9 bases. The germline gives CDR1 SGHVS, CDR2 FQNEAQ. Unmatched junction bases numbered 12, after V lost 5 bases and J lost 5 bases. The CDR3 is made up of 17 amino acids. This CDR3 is CASSTTGTGYFNEKLFF. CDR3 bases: TGTGCCAGCAGCACAACCGGGACAGGGTATTTCAATGAAAAACTGTTTTTT.

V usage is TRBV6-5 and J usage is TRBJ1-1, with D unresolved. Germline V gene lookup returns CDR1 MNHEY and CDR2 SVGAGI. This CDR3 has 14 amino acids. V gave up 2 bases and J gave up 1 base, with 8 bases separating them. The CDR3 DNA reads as TGTGCCAGCAGTTACGGAATGGAGAACACTGAAGCTTTCTTT. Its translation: CASSYGMENTEAFF.

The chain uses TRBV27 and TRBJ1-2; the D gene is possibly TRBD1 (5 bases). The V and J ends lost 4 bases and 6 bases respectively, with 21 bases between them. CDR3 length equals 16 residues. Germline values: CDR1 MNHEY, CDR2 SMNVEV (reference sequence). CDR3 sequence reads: CASSSLVGRGEDGYTF. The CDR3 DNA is TGTGCCAGCAGTTCCCTCGTGGGGAGGGGAGAGGATGGCTACACCTTC.

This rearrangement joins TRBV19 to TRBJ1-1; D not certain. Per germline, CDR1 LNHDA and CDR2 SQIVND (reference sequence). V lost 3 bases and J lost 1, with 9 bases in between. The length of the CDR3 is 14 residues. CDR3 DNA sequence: TGTGCCAGTAGTATCCCATCGGGGAACACTGAAGCTTTCTTT. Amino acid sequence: CASSIPSGNTEAFF.

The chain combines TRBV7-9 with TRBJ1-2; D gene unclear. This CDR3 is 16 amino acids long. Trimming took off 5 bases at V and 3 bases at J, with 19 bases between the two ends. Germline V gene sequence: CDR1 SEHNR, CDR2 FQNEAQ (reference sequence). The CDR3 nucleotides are TGTGCCAGCAGCGATTCGTTGCGGACGAGGGACTATGGCTACACCTTC. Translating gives CASSDSLRTRDYGYTF. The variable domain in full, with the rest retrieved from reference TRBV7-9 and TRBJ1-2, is DTGVSQNPRHKITKRGQNVTFRCDPISEHNRLYWYRQTLGQGPEFLTYFQNEAQLEKSRLLSDRFSAERPKGSFSTLEIQRTEQGDSAMYLCASSDSLRTRDYGYTFGSGTRLTVV.

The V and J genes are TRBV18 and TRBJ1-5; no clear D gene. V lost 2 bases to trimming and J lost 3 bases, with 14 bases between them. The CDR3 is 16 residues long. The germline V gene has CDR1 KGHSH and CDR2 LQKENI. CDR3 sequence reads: CASSPFPGSVNQPQHF. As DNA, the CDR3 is TGTGCCAGCTCACCATTTCCGGGGTCCGTCAATCAGCCCCAGCATTTT.

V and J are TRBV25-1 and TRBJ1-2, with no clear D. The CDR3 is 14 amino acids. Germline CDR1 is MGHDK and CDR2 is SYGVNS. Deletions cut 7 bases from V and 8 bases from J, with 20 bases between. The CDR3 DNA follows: TGTGCCAGCACCCGATCCGGCAGGCACTTGGGCTACACCTTC. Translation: CASTRSGRHLGYTF.

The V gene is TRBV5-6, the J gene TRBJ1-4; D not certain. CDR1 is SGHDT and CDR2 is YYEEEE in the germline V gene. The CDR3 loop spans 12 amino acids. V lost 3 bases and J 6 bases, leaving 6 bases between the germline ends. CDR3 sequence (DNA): TGTGCCAGCAGCTCCTACGATGAAAAACTGTTTTTT. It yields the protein CASSSYDEKLFF.

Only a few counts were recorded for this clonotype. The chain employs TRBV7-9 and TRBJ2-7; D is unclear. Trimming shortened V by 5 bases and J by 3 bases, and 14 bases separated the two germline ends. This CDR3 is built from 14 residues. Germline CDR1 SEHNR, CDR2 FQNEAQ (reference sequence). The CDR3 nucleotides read TGTGCCAGCAGCGGCAGGATTTACGACTACGAGCAGTACTTC. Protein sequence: CASSGRIYDYEQYF.

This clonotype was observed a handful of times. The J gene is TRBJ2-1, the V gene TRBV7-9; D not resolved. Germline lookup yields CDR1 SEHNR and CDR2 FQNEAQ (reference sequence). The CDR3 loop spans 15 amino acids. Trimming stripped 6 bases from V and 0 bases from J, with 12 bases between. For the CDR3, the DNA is TGTGCCAGCAGTTTGGTCTTGAGCTCCTACAATGAGCAGTTCTTC. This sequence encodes CASSLVLSSYNEQFF.

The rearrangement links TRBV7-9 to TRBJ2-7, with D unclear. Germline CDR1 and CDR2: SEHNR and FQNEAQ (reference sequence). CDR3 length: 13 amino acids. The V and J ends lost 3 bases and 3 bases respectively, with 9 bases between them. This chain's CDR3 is CASSFAVNYEQYF. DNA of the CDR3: TGTGCCAGCAGCTTTGCCGTAAACTACGAGCAGTACTTC.

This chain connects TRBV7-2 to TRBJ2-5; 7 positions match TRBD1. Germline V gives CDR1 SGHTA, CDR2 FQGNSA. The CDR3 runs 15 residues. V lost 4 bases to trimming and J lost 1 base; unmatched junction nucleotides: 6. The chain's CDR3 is CASSSGGWTQETQYF. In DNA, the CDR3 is TGTGCCAGCAGCTCAGGGGGATGGACCCAAGAGACCCAGTACTTC. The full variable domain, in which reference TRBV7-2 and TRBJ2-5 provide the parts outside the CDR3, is GAGVSQSPSNKVTEKGKDVELRCDPISGHTALYWYRQSLGQGLEFLIYFQGNSAPDKSGLPSDRFSAERTGGSVSTLTIQRTQQEDSAVYLCASSSGGWTQETQYFGPGTRLLVL.

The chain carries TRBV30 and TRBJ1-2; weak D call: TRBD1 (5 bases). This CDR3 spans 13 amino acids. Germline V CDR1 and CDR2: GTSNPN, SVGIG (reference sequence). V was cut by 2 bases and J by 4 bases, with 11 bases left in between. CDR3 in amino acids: CAWSLGVSYGYTF. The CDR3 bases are TGTGCCTGGAGTCTAGGGGTTAGCTATGGCTACACCTTC.

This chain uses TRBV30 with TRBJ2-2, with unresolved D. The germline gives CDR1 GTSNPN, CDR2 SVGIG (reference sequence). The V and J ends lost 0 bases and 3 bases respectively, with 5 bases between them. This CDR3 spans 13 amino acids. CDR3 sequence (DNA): TGTGCCTGGAGTGTATCAGACACCGGGGAGCTGTTTTTT. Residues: CAWSVSDTGELFF.

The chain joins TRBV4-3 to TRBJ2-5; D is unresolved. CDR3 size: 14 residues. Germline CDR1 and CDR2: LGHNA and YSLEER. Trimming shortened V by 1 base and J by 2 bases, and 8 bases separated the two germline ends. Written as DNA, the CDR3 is TGCGCCAGCAGCCAAGGAAGCCCTCAAGAGACCCAGTACTTC. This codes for CASSQGSPQETQYF.

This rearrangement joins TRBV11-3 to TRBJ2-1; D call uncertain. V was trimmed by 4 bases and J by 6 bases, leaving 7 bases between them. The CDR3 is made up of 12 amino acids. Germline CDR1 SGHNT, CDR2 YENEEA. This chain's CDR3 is CASSYRANEQFF. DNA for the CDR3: TGTGCCAGCAGCTACCGGGCCAATGAGCAGTTCTTC.

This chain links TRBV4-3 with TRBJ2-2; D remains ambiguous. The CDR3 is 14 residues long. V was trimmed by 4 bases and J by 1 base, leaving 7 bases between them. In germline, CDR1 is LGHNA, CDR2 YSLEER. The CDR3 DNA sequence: TGCGCCAGCAGCCGAGGCCGGAACACCGGGGAGCTGTTTTTT. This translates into CASSRGRNTGELFF.

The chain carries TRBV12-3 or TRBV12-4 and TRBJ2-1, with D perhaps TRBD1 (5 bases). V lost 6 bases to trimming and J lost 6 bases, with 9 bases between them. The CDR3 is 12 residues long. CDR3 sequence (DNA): TGTGCCAGCAGGTCTGACAGCAATGAGCAGTTCTTC. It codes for CASRSDSNEQFF.

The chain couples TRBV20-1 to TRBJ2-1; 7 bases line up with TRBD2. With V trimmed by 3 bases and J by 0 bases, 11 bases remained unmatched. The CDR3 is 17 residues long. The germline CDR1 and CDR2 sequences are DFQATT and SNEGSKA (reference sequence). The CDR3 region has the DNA TGCAGTGCTAGCAGCATCCGAGCGGGAAGCTCCTACAATGAGCAGTTCTTC. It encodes CSASSIRAGSSYNEQFF.

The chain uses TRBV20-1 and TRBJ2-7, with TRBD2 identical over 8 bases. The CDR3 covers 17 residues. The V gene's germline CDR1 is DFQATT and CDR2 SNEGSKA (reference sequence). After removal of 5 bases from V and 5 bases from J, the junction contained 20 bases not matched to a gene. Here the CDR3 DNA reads TGCAGTGCTCCAGGACTAGCTCCCCTTCTCGTATTCAACGAGCAGTACTTC. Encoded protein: CSAPGLAPLLVFNEQYF.

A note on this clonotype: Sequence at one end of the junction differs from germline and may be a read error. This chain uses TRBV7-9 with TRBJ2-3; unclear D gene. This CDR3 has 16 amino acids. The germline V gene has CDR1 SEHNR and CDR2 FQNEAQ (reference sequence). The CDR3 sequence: CASSLIELSSTNTQYF. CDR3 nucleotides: TGTGCCAGCAGCTTAATCGAACTCTCCAGCACAAATACGCAGTATTTT.

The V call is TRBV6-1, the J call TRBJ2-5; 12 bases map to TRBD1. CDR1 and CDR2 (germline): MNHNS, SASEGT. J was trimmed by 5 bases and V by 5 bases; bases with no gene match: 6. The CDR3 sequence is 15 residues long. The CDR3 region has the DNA TGTGCCAGCAGTCCCGGGACAGGGGGCGCCGAGACCCAGTACTTC. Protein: CASSPGTGGAETQYF.

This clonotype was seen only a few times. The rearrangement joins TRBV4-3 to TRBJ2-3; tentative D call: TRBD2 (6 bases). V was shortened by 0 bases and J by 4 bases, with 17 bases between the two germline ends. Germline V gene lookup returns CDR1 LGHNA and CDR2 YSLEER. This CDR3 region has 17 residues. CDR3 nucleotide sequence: TGCGCCAGCAGCCAAGAGGAGACGGGAGAGGTGGCAGATACGCAGTATTTT. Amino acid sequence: CASSQEETGEVADTQYF.